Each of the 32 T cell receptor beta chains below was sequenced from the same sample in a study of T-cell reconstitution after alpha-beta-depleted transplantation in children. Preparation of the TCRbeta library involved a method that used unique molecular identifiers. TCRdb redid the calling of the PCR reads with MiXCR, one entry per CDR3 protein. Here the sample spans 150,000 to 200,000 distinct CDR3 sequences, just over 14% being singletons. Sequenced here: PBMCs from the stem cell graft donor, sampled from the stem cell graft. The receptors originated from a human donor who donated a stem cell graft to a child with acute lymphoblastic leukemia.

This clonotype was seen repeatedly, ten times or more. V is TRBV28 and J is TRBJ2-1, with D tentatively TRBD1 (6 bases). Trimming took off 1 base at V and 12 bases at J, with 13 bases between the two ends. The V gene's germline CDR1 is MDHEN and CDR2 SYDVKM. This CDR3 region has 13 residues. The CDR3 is CASSLSGVITQFF. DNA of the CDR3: TGTGCCAGCAGTTTATCAGGGGTAATTACGCAGTTCTTC.

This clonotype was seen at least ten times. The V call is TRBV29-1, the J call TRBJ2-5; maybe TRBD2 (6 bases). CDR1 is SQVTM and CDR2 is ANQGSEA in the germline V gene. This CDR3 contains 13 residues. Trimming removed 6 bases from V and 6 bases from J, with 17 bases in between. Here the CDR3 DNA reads TGCAGCGTGGGGACGGAGGGGAGACAGACCCAGTACTTC. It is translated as CSVGTEGRQTQYF.

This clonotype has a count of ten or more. CDR3 DNA sequence: TGTGCCAGCAGTTTTCAGGTTTTTGCAACTAATGAAAAACTGTTTTTT. Translating it yields CASSFQVFATNEKLFF. The chain is built from TRBV12-3 or TRBV12-4 and TRBJ1-4; D is uncertain. CDR3 size: 16 residues. V was clipped by 3 bases and J by 0 bases, with 11 bases between them.

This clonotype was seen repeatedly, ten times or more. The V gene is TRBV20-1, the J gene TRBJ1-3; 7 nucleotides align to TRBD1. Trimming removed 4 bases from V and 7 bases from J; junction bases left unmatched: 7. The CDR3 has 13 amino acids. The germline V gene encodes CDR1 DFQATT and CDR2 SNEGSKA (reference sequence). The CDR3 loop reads CSATPSTGNTIYF. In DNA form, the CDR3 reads TGCAGTGCTACCCCCTCGACAGGGAACACCATATATTTT.

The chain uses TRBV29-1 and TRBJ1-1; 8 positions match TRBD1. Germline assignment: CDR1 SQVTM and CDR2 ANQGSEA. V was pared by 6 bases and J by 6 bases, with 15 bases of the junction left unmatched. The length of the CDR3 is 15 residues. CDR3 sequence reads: CSVDKTGQGASEAFF. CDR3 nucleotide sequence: TGCAGCGTCGACAAAACTGGGCAGGGGGCGTCTGAAGCTTTCTTT.

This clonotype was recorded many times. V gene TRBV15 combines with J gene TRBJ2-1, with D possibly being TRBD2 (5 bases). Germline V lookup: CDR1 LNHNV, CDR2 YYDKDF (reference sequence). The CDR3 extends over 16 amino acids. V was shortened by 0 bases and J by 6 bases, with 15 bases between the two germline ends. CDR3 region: CATSREVLAPPNEQFF. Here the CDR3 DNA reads TGTGCCACCAGCAGAGAGGTCCTAGCCCCACCCAATGAGCAGTTCTTC.

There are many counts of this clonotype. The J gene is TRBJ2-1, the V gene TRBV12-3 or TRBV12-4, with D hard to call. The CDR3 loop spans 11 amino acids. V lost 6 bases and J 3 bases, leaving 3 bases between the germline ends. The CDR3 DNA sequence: TGTGCCAGCAGGAGCTACAATGAGCAGTTCTTC. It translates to CASRSYNEQFF.

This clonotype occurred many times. CDR3 nucleotide sequence: TGTGCCAGCAGCTTGAGTGTGGGGGGGAACACTGAAGCTTTCTTT. It yields the protein CASSLSVGGNTEAFF. The rearrangement links TRBV7-2 to TRBJ1-1; maybe TRBD1 (5 bases). Trimming pared 3 bases from V and 1 base from J, leaving 12 bases between. Germline V gives CDR1 SGHTA, CDR2 FQGNSA. CDR3 length equals 15 residues.

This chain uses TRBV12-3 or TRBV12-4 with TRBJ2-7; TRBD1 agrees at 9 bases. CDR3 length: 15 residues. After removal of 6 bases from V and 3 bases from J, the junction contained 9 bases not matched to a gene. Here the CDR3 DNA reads TGTGCCAGCAGCCACGTAGGACAGGGGCGCTACGAGCAGTACTTC. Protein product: CASSHVGQGRYEQYF.

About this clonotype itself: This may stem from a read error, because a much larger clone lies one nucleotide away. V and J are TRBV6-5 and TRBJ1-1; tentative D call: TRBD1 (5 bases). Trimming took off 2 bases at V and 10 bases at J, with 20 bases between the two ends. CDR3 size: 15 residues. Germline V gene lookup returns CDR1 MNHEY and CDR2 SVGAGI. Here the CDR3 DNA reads TGTGCCAGCAGTTACGGGGCACAGCACCAGACGGGAGCTTTCTTT. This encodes CASSYGAQHQTGAFF.

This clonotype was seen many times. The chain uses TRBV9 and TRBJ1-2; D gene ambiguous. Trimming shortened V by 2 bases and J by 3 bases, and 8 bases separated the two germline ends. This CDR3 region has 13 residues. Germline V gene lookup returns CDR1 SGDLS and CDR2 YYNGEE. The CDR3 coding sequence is TGTGCCAGCAGCGTCTCCGGGGACTATGGCTACACCTTC. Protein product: CASSVSGDYGYTF.

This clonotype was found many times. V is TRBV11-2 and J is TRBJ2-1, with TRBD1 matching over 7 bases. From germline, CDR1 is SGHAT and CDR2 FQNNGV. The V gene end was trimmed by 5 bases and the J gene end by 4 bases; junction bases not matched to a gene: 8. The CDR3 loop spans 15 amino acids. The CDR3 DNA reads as TGTGCCAGCAGCCTGGGACAGTTGTTTTACAATGAGCAGTTCTTC. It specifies CASSLGQLFYNEQFF.

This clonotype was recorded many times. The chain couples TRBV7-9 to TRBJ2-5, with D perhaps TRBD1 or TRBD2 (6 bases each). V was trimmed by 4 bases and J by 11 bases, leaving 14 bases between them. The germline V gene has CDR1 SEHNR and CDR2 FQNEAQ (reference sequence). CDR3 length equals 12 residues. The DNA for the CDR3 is TGTGCCAGCAGCTCCCCCCCGGGGGCTCAGTACTTC. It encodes CASSSPPGAQYF.

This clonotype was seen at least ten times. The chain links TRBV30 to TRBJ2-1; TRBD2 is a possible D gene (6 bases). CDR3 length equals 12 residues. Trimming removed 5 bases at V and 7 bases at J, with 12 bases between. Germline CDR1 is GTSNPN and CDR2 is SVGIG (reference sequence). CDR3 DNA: TGTGCCTGGGGGGACTGGGGGAATGAGCAGTTCTTC. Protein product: CAWGDWGNEQFF.

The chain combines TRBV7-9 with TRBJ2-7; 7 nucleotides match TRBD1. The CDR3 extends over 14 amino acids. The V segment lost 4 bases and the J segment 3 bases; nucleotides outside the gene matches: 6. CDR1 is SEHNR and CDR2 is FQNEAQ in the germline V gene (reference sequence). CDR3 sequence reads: CASSSATGSYEQYF. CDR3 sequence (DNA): TGTGCCAGCAGCTCGGCGACAGGGAGCTACGAGCAGTACTTC. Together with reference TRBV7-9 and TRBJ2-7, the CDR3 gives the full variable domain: DTGVSQNPRHKITKRGQNVTFRCDPISEHNRLYWYRQTLGQGPEFLTYFQNEAQLEKSRLLSDRFSAERPKGSFSTLEIQRTEQGDSAMYLCASSSATGSYEQYFGPGTRLTVT.

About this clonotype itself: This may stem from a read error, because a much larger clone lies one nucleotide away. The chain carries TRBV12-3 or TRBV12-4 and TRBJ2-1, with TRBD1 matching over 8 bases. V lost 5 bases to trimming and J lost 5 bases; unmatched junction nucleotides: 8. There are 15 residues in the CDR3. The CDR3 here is CASSRRTGLNNEQFF. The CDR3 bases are TGTGCCAGCAGTCGCAGGACAGGGCTTAACAATGAGCAGTTCTTC.

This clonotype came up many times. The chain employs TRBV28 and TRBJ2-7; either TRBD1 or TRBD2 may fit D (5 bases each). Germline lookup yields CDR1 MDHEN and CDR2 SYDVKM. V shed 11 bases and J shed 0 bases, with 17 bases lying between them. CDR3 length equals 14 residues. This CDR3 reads CALPGTSPSYEQYF. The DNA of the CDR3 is TGTGCCTTACCCGGGACCTCGCCCTCCTACGAGCAGTACTTC.

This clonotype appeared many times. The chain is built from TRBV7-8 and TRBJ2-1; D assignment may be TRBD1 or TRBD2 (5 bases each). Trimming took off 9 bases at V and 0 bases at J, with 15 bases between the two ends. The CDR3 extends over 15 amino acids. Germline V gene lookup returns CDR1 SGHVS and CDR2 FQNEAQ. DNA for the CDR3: TGTGCCAGTGAGGCCGGGACGCCCTCCTACAATGAGCAGTTCTTC. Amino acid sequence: CASEAGTPSYNEQFF. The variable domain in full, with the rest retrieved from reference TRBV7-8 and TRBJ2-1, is GAGVSQSPRYKVAKRGQDVALRCDPISGHVSLFWYQQALGQGPEFLTYFQNEAQLDKSGLPSDRFFAERPEGSVSTLKIQRTQQEDSAVYLCASEAGTPSYNEQFFGPGTRLTVL.

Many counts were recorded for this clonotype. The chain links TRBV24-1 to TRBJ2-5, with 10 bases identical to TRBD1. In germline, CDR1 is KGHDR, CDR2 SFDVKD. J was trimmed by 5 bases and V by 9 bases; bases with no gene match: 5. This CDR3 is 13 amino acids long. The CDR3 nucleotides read TGTGCCACCGAGGGACAGGGGAGGGAGACCCAGTACTTC. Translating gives CATEGQGRETQYF.

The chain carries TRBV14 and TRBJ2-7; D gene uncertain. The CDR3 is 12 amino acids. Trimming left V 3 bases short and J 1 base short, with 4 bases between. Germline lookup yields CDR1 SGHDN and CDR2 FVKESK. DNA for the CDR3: TGTGCCAGCAGCCAGTTGTCCTACGAGCAGTACTTC. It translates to CASSQLSYEQYF.

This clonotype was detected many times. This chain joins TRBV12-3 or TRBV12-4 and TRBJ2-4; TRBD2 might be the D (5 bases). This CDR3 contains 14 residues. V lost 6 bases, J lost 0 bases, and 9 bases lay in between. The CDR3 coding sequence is TGTGCCAGCAGCCGTGAGGGAGCCAAAAACATTCAGTACTTC. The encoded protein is CASSREGAKNIQYF.

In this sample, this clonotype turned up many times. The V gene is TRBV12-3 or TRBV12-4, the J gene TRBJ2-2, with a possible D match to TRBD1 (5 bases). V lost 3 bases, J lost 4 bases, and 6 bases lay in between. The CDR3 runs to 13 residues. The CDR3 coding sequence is TGTGCCAGCAGTTTCCAGGGCACCGGGGAGCTGTTTTTT. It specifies CASSFQGTGELFF.

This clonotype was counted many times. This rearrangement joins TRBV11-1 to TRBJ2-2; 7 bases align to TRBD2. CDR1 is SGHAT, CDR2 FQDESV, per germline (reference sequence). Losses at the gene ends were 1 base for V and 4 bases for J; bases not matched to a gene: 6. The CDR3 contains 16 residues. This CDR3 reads CASSLGDYALTGELFF. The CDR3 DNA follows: TGTGCCAGCAGCTTAGGGGACTACGCCCTCACCGGGGAGCTGTTTTTT.

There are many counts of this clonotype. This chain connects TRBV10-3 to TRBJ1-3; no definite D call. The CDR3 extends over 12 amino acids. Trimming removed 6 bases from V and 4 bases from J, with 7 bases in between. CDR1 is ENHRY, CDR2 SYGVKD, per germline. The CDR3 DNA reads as TGTGCCATCAGGGACTCAGGAAACACCATATATTTT. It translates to CAIRDSGNTIYF.

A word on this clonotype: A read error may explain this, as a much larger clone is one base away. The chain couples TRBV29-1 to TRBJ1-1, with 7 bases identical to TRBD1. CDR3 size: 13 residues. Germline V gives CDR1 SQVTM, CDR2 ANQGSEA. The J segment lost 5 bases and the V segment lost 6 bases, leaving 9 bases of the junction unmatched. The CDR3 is CSVLDRAETEAFF. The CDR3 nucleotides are TGCAGCGTCCTAGACAGGGCTGAAACTGAAGCTTTCTTT.

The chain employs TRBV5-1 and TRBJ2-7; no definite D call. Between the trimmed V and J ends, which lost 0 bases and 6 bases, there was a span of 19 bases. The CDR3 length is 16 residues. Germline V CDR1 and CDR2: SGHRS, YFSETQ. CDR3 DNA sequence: TGCGCCAGCAGCTTGGCGGCTGATCAGAGAGCTACCGAGCAGTACTTC. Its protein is CASSLAADQRATEQYF.

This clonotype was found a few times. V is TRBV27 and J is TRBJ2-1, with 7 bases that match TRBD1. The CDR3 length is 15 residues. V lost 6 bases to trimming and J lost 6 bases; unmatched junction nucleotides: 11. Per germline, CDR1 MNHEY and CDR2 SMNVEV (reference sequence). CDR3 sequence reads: CASSPLQGLGNEQFF. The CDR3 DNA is TGTGCCAGCAGCCCGCTACAGGGGCTGGGCAATGAGCAGTTCTTC.

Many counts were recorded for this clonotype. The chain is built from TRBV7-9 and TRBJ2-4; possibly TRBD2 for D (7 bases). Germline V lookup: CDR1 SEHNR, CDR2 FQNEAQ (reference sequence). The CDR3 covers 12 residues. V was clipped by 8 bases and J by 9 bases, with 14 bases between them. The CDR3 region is CASRREGGIQYF. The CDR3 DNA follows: TGTGCCAGCCGGAGGGAGGGGGGCATTCAGTACTTC.

CDR3 loop: CASSSQSGRNQETQYF. The CDR3 DNA sequence: TGCGCCAGCAGCTCCCAGAGCGGGAGGAATCAAGAGACCCAGTACTTC. The chain couples TRBV5-1 to TRBJ2-5; TRBD2 aligns across 9 bases. Per the germline V gene, CDR1 is SGHRS and CDR2 is YFSETQ. The CDR3 extends over 16 amino acids. V was clipped by 3 bases and J by 2 bases; unmatched bases: 8.

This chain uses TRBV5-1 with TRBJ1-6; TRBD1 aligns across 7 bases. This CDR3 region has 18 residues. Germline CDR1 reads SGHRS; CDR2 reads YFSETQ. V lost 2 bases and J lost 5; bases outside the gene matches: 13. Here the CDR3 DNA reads TGCGCCAGCAGCTTCGACGCGGACAGGAACAATGATAATTCACCCCTCCACTTT. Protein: CASSFDADRNNDNSPLHF.

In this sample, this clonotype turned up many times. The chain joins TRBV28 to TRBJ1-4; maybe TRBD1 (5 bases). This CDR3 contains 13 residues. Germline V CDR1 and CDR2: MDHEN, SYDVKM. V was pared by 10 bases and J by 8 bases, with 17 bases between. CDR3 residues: CATVVIGQEKLFF. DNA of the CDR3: TGTGCCACGGTCGTTATCGGACAAGAAAAACTGTTTTTT.

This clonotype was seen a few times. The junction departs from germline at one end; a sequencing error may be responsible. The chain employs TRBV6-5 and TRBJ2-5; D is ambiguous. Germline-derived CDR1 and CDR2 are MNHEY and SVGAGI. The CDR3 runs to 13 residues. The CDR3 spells CACSLRRRETQYF. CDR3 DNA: TGTGCCTGCAGTTTGCGTCGCCGGGAGACCCAGTACTTC.